These T cell receptor beta chains were read from a single sample in a study of cytomegalovirus exposure and HLA in healthy donors. Assay used: immunoSEQ multiplex PCR; TCRdb lists only in-frame clones, some missing. Altogether under 90,000 clones are present, roughly 75% being singletons, with the ten largest covering 2% to 2.5%. The sequenced material came from PBMCs. Every receptor here comes from a man aged 40-49 years in good health and CMV-seronegative. The CDR3 runs from the conserved cysteine through the conserved F or W. The D gene is left open where the match is weak. Some rows mark clone size as missing; the rest say once, few, many or name a class of expanded clone.

>NA|TRBD1|TRBJ1-2|TRBV10-3
CAISTTGEGYTF
TGTGCCATCAGCACTACAGGGGAAGGCTACACCTTC
>NA|TRBD1|TRBJ2-5|TRBV10-3
CAISRTGGGETQYF
TGTGCCATCAGTCGGACAGGGGGAGGAGAGACCCAGTACTTC
>NA|NA|TRBJ1-5|TRBV12-5
CATKGHPNQPQHF
TGTGCTACTAAGGGACACCCCAATCAGCCCCAGCATTTT
>NA|NA|TRBJ1-2|TRBV7-9
CASLSVVDSANYGYTF
TGTGCCAGCCTGAGCGTGGTAGATTCAGCTAACTATGGCTACACCTTC
>NA|TRBD2|TRBJ2-1|TRBV9
CASTILAGGLDEQFF
TGTGCCAGCACTATACTAGCGGGAGGGTTGGATGAGCAGTTCTTC
>NA|NA|TRBJ1-5|TRBV28
CASSSSGDQPQHF
TGTGCCAGCAGTTCGTCAGGGGATCAGCCCCAGCATTTT
>NA|TRBD2|TRBJ2-7|TRBV18
CASSPPAGVGEQYF
TGTGCCAGCTCACCACCTGCGGGAGTGGGCGAGCAGTACTTC
>NA|TRBD1|TRBJ2-7|TRBV30
CAWTPRGPYEQYF
TGTGCCTGGACGCCCAGGGGGCCCTACGAGCAGTACTTC
>NA|NA|TRBJ1-4|TRBV28
CATSGVRREKLFF
TGTGCCACCAGCGGGGTGAGAAGGGAAAAACTGTTTTTT
>once|NA|TRBJ2-5|TRBV27
CASSKTLRQTQYF
TGTGCCAGCTCTAAGACTCTTCGACAGACCCAGTACTTC
>NA|TRBD1|TRBJ1-6|TRBV9
CASNRDRDSPLHF
TGTGCCAGCAACCGGGACAGGGATTCACCCCTCCACTTT
>many|TRBD2|TRBJ2-7|TRBV9
CASSVGTSGLYEQYF
TGTGCCAGCAGCGTAGGGACTAGCGGGCTATACGAGCAGTACTTC
>NA|NA|TRBJ2-5|TRBV30
CAWSVQGGVRETQYF
TGTGCCTGGAGTGTCCAGGGTGGGGTCCGAGAGACCCAGTACTTC
>NA|NA|TRBJ2-7|TRBV30
CAWSGSYEQYF
TGTGCCTGGAGTGGCAGCTACGAGCAGTACTTC
>once|TRBD2|TRBJ2-5|TRBV5-4
CASSPRVAGGSETQYF
TGTGCCAGCAGCCCGAGAGTAGCGGGGGGGTCAGAGACCCAGTACTTC
>once|TRBD1|TRBJ1-1|TRBV6-5
CASSRGRVNTEAFF
TGTGCCAGCTCCAGGGGGCGCGTGAACACTGAAGCTTTCTTT
>NA|TRBD1|TRBJ1-1|TRBV7-3
CASTQGAVNTEAFF
TGTGCCAGCACGCAGGGGGCCGTGAACACTGAAGCTTTCTTT
>NA|TRBD2|TRBJ2-7|TRBV10-3
CAISVGSTGGYEQYF
TGTGCCATCAGTGTAGGTTCAACCGGGGGGTACGAGCAGTACTTC
>NA|TRBD1|TRBJ1-1|TRBV6-5
CASSSRGRGTEAFF
TGTGCCAGCAGTAGCAGGGGGCGAGGGACTGAAGCTTTCTTT
>NA|NA|TRBJ1-4|TRBV11-2
CASSLVDEKLFF
TGTGCCAGCAGCCTTGTCGATGAAAAACTGTTTTTT
>NA|NA|TRBJ1-2|TRBV19
CASSTRAGDNYGYTF
TGTGCCAGTAGTACCCGTGCTGGAGACAACTATGGCTACACCTTC
>NA|NA|TRBJ2-5|TRBV29-1
CSVGRHAMEAQYF
TGCAGCGTTGGAAGACACGCGATGGAGGCCCAGTACTTC
>NA|NA|TRBJ1-1|TRBV19
CASSLTGGSTEAFF
TGTGCCAGTAGTTTAACAGGTGGGTCCACTGAAGCTTTCTTT
>NA|NA|TRBJ2-2|TRBV27
CASSLRAGTGELFF
TGTGCCAGCAGTCTGAGGGCCGGGACCGGGGAGCTGTTTTTT
>NA|NA|TRBJ2-5|TRBV10-2
CASSGQQETQYF
TGCGCCAGCAGTGGACAGCAAGAGACCCAGTACTTC
>NA|TRBD1|TRBJ2-7|TRBV5-6
CASSSPTGWEQYF
TGTGCCAGCAGCTCCCCGACAGGGTGGGAGCAGTACTTC
>NA|TRBD1|TRBJ1-5|TRBV5-8
CASSSGTGGHQPQHF
TGTGCCAGCAGCTCAGGGACAGGGGGCCATCAGCCCCAGCATTTT
>NA|NA|TRBJ2-4|TRBV5-6
CASSYREGNIQYF
TGTGCCAGCAGTTACAGGGAGGGGAACATTCAGTACTTC
>few|NA|TRBJ1-4|TRBV4-1
CASSQGPGTNEKLFF
TGCGCCAGCAGCCAAGGCCCGGGTACTAATGAAAAACTGTTTTTT
>NA|NA|TRBJ2-3|TRBV14
CASSQSIFFLAADTQYF
TGTGCCAGCAGCCAGTCCATATTTTTCTTAGCGGCAGATACGCAGTATTTT
>NA|TRBD1|TRBJ2-7|TRBV5-1
CASSLADRVRHEQYF
TGCGCCAGCAGCTTGGCCGACAGGGTTAGACACGAGCAGTACTTC
>once|TRBD2|TRBJ2-1|TRBV27
CASSSAGRRYNEQFF
TGTGCCAGCAGTTCCGCCGGGAGGAGGTACAATGAGCAGTTCTTC
>NA|NA|TRBJ1-1|TRBV25-1
CASSVLGRGFTEAFF
TGTGCCAGCAGTGTTTTAGGCAGGGGATTCACTGAAGCTTTCTTT
>NA|NA|TRBJ2-7|TRBV20-1
CSVTEIYEQYF
TGCAGTGTGACAGAAATCTACGAGCAGTACTTC
>NA|TRBD2|TRBJ2-5|TRBV5-1
CASRNPGTRGETQYF
TGCGCCAGCAGAAACCCCGGGACTAGGGGAGAGACCCAGTACTTC
>NA|TRBD1|TRBJ1-2|TRBV6-1
CASSGQGAGYTF
TGTGCCAGCAGCGGACAGGGGGCCGGCTACACCTTC
>NA|TRBD2|TRBJ2-1|TRBV9
CASSVRLAGDEQFF
TGTGCCAGCAGCGTTCGGTTAGCGGGAGATGAGCAGTTCTTC
>NA|TRBD1|TRBJ1-5|TRBV6-1
CASRGGQGSNQPQHF
TGTGCCAGCAGGGGGGGACAGGGTAGCAATCAGCCCCAGCATTTT
>NA|TRBD1|TRBJ2-1|TRBV6-6
CASTRTGQGFYNEQFF
TGTGCCAGCACCCGAACGGGACAGGGATTCTACAATGAGCAGTTCTTC
>NA|NA|TRBJ1-2|TRBV18
CASSPAERNYGYTF
TGTGCCAGCTCACCGGCAGAAAGAAACTATGGCTACACCTTC
>NA|NA|TRBJ1-1|TRBV2
CASKFGPEAFF
TGTGCCAGCAAGTTTGGGCCGGAAGCTTTCTTT